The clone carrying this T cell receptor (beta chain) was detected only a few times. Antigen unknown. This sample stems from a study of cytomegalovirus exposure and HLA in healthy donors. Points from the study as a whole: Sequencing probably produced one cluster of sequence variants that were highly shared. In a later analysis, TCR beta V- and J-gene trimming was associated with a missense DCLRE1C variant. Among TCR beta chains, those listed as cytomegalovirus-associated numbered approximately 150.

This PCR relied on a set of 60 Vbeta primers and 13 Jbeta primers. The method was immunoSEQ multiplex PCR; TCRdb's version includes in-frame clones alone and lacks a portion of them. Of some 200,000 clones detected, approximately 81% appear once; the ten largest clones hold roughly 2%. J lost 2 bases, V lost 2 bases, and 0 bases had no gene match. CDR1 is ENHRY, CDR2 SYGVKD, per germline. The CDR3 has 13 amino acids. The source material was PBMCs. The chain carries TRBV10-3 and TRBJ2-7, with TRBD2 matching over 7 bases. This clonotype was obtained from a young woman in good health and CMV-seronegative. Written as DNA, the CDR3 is TGTGCCATCAGTGAGCGGGAGGCCTACGAGCAGTACTTC. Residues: CAISEREAYEQYF.